Following are 18 T cell receptor beta chains from one sample sequenced in a study of long-term antiretroviral therapy in people with HIV. The authors ran the immunoSEQ assay, v3.0, at survey level. The table came from immunoSEQ multiplex PCR; TCRdb's copy has only in-frame clones and leaves some out. The table includes over 15,000 clones, approximately 86% detected once. Sequencing was performed on unsorted PBMCs, taken 0.5 years after starting antiretroviral therapy. All receptors derive from a man between 40 and 49 years old with HIV.

V is TRBV4-3 and J is TRBJ1-3; 9 bases match TRBD1. Germline-derived CDR1 and CDR2 are LGHNA and YSLEER. The CDR3 has 18 residues. The junction had 9 bases not matched to a gene; V was cut back by 1 base and J by 2 bases. In DNA form, the CDR3 reads TGCGCCAGCAGCCAAGGATTGGGACAGGGAACCCCTGGAAACACCATATATTTT. Translating it yields CASSQGLGQGTPGNTIYF.

This clone was detected only a few times. The chain carries TRBV2 and TRBJ1-1, with D unclear. Trimming took 7 bases from V and 5 from J, leaving 14 bases between them. The germline V gene encodes CDR1 SNHLY and CDR2 FYNNEI. CDR3 length: 13 residues. The CDR3 sequence is CASTPGDGTEAFF. The CDR3 DNA reads TGTGCCAGCACCCCCGGTGACGGGACTGAAGCTTTCTTT.

The chain carries TRBV14 and TRBJ2-2; TRBD2 matches 7 bases. Germline V gene lookup returns CDR1 SGHDN and CDR2 FVKESK. J was trimmed by 4 bases and V by 1 base; bases with no gene match: 3. The CDR3 has 15 amino acids. In DNA form, the CDR3 reads TGTGCCAGCAGCCAAGTGTTAGCGGGCACCGGGGAGCTGTTTTTT. It yields the protein CASSQVLAGTGELFF.

The DNA of the CDR3 is TGTGCCAGCACCGGGACAGGGGATAGGACCGGGGAGCTGTTTTTT. Translated: CASTGTGDRTGELFF. J is TRBJ2-2 and V is TRBV2, with TRBD1 matching over 10 bases. The junction had 7 bases not matched to a gene; V was cut back by 7 bases and J by 5 bases. The CDR3 spans 15 residues. Germline CDR1 and CDR2: SNHLY and FYNNEI.

The chain joins TRBV29-1 to TRBJ1-1, with no clear D. Trimming took off 1 base at V and 5 bases at J, with 11 bases between the two ends. This CDR3 is built from 13 residues. CDR1 and CDR2 from the germline V gene are SQVTM and ANQGSEA. CDR3 sequence (DNA): TGCAGCGTTGAAGGCGGCGCGGCAACTGAAGCTTTCTTT. It yields the protein CSVEGGAATEAFF.

The rearrangement links TRBV5-6 to TRBJ1-1; D gene unclear. Trimming stripped 4 bases from V and 5 bases from J, with 15 bases between. The CDR3 has 14 amino acids. CDR1 SGHDT and CDR2 YYEEEE come from the germline V gene. The CDR3 loop reads CASSPRMGGTEAFF. The DNA for the CDR3 is TGTGCCAGCAGCCCGAGGATGGGTGGTACTGAAGCTTTCTTT.

This clone was found once. V gene TRBV7-2 combines with J gene TRBJ2-2, with a weak D call TRBD2 (7 bases). Germline V gene data show CDR1 as SGHTA and CDR2 as FQGNSA. Trimming removed 3 bases from V and 4 bases from J, with 9 bases in between. CDR3 size: 14 residues. CDR3 in DNA: TGTGCCAGCAGCTTGCGGGGGCGCACCGGGGAGCTGTTTTTT. This codes for CASSLRGRTGELFF.

This clone is medium-sized by share. The chain joins TRBV5-4 to TRBJ2-5, with D maybe TRBD1 (5 bases). The V gene's germline CDR1 is SGHNT and CDR2 YYREEE (reference sequence). The CDR3 loop spans 15 amino acids. V gave up 3 bases and J gave up 3 bases, with 15 bases separating them. DNA of the CDR3: TGTGCCAGCAGCTCCCCCGACGAGACAGAAGAGACCCAGTACTTC. Encoded protein: CASSSPDETEETQYF.

The V gene is TRBV6-4, the J gene TRBJ2-3; D is unresolved. CDR1 is MRHNA and CDR2 is SNTAGT in the germline V gene. The V gene lost 0 bases and the J gene lost 1 base, with 8 bases spanning the gap. The CDR3 runs 15 residues. The CDR3 DNA follows: TGTGCCAGCAGTGACTCGCCCGATCGCACAGATACGCAGTATTTT. Translation gives CASSDSPDRTDTQYF.

The genes are TRBV10-3 and TRBJ1-1; TRBD1 matches at 7 bases. The CDR3 is made up of 14 amino acids. Germline trimming cut 7 bases from V and 0 bases from J; bases unmatched to any gene: 5. The germline gives CDR1 ENHRY, CDR2 SYGVKD. CDR3 in amino acids: CAIKWDSMNTEAFF. In DNA form, the CDR3 reads TGTGCCATCAAATGGGACAGCATGAACACTGAAGCTTTCTTT.

The rearrangement links TRBV6-5 to TRBJ2-1, with 9 positions matching TRBD1. Germline V lookup: CDR1 MNHEY, CDR2 SVGAGI. This CDR3 contains 15 residues. V was pared by 6 bases and J by 3 bases, with 6 bases of the junction left unmatched. CDR3 nucleotides: TGTGCCAGCAGGGAGGGACAGGGAATCTACAATGAGCAGTTCTTC. Translating it yields CASREGQGIYNEQFF.

The chain joins TRBV27 to TRBJ2-7; D is possibly TRBD1 (6 bases). Trimming pared 3 bases from V and 5 bases from J, leaving 11 bases between. The CDR3 loop spans 13 amino acids. Germline V gene sequence: CDR1 MNHEY, CDR2 SMNVEV (reference sequence). Here the CDR3 DNA reads TGTGCCAGCAGTTTTCAGGGGATCGACGAGCAGTACTTC. This translates into CASSFQGIDEQYF.

V and J are TRBV19 and TRBJ2-3; 8 bases are a match to TRBD2. Germline V CDR1 and CDR2: LNHDA, SQIVND (reference sequence). Unmatched junction bases numbered 4, after V lost 3 bases and J lost 5 bases. This CDR3 region has 14 residues. The CDR3 spells CASSMFLAGDTQYF. The DNA of the CDR3 is TGTGCCAGTAGTATGTTCCTAGCGGGAGATACGCAGTATTTT.

The V call is TRBV7-2, the J call TRBJ1-4, with 7 bases that match TRBD1. J lost 6 bases, V lost 4 bases, and 5 bases had no gene match. The CDR3 has 14 residues. Germline V gene sequence: CDR1 SGHTA, CDR2 FQGNSA. DNA of the CDR3: TGTGCCAGCAGCTCTGACAGGGCGGATGAAAAACTGTTTTTT. Its translation is CASSSDRADEKLFF.

The genes are TRBV9 and TRBJ2-1; TRBD1 matches 8 bases. The junction had 17 bases not matched to a gene; V was cut back by 4 bases and J by 2 bases. The CDR3 length is 19 residues. Germline V lookup: CDR1 SGDLS, CDR2 YYNGEE. This CDR3 reads CASSHPTGQGTTAYNEQFF. Here the CDR3 DNA reads TGTGCCAGCAGCCACCCAACCGGACAGGGCACAACGGCCTACAATGAGCAGTTCTTC.

The chain carries TRBV7-9 and TRBJ2-7; 8 bases align to TRBD1. Germline-derived CDR1 and CDR2 are SEHNR and FQNEAQ (reference sequence). CDR3 length equals 12 residues. The V gene end was trimmed by 5 bases and the J gene end by 9 bases; junction bases not matched to a gene: 6. CDR3 DNA sequence: TGTGCCAGCAGCCTGGACAGGGAAGTGCAGTACTTC. Protein: CASSLDREVQYF.

In this sample, this clone turned up once. V gene TRBV7-9 combines with J gene TRBJ1-4, with unresolved D. From germline, CDR1 is SEHNR and CDR2 FQNEAQ (reference sequence). The CDR3 covers 15 residues. Trimming removed 5 bases from V and 0 bases from J, with 10 bases in between. In nucleotides, the CDR3 is TGTGCCAGCAGCGCCCGAGTCGCAACTAATGAAAAACTGTTTTTT. Translating gives CASSARVATNEKLFF.

The chain carries TRBV5-1 and TRBJ2-5, with 10 bases fitting TRBD2. The CDR3 covers 18 residues. V shed 5 bases, J shed 4 bases, and the junction held 17 bases outside the gene matches. The germline CDR1 and CDR2 sequences are SGHRS and YFSETQ. CDR3 residues: CASRDGEAGGLRGETQYF. CDR3 coding DNA: TGCGCCAGCAGGGACGGAGAAGCGGGGGGGCTCCGGGGAGAGACCCAGTACTTC.